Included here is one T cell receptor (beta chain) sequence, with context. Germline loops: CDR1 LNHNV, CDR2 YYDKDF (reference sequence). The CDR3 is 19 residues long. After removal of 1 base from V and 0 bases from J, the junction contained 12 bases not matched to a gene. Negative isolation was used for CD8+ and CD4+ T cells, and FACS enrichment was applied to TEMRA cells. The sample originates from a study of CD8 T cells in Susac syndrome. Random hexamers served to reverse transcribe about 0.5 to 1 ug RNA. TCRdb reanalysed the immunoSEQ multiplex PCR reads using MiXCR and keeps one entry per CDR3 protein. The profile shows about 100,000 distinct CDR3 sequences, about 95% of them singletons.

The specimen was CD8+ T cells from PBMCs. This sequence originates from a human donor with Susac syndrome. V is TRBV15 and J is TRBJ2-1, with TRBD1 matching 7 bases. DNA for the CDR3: TGTGCCACCAGCAGAGTAAGGGTGGGACAGACGAGCTCCTACAATGAGCAGTTCTTC. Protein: CATSRVRVGQTSSYNEQFF.